Listed here are 25 T cell receptor beta chains from one sample, sequenced in a study of blood T cell repertoires in COVID-19. Generated by immunoSEQ multiplex PCR, the TCRdb table keeps only in-frame clones and is missing some. The sample consists of 320,000 or so clones, less than 90% of them appearing once. The sequenced sample consisted of PBMCs or T cells enriched from blood (not recorded which). All receptors derive from a woman aged 30 to 39 who had recovered from COVID-19.

This chain uses TRBV6-5 with TRBJ1-6; TRBD1 might be the D (6 bases). Germline loops: CDR1 MNHEY, CDR2 SVGAGI. CDR3 length equals 15 residues. V lost 10 bases and J 7 bases, leaving 20 bases between the germline ends. The CDR3 region has the DNA TGTGCCACCACTCCCCACGGGACACTGAATTCACCCCTCCACTTT. Translated, it gives CATTPHGTLNSPLHF.

This sequence joins TRBV6-2 or TRBV6-3 and TRBJ2-7; tentative D call: TRBD1 (5 bases). The germline CDR1 and CDR2 sequences are MNHEY and SVGEGT. The length of the CDR3 is 15 residues. Trimming removed 5 bases from V and 1 base from J, with 15 bases in between. The CDR3 DNA sequence: TGTGCCAGCAGTCCAGTTTTTAGGGGATCCTACGAGCAGTACTTC. Its protein is CASSPVFRGSYEQYF.

This clone has only one observation. The chain recombines TRBV18 with TRBJ2-1; D remains unclear. Germline V CDR1 and CDR2: KGHSH, LQKENI. V lost 0 bases to trimming and J lost 8 bases, with 8 bases between them. This CDR3 is 13 amino acids long. CDR3 sequence reads: CASSPPQRDEQFF. The CDR3 DNA reads as TGTGCCAGCTCACCACCCCAACGGGATGAGCAGTTCTTC.

The CDR3 DNA reads as TGTGCCAGCAGCCAAGACAGTGGGACAGGGACTAATTCACCCCTCCACTTT. Translated, it gives CASSQDSGTGTNSPLHF. The chain has TRBV3-1 (or the pseudogene TRBV3-2) and TRBJ1-6, with 9 bases fitting TRBD1. Germline trimming cut 0 bases from V and 6 bases from J; bases unmatched to any gene: 6. This CDR3 spans 17 amino acids. Germline V lookup: CDR1 LGHDT, CDR2 YNNKEL (reference sequence).

The chain carries TRBV2 and TRBJ2-1; maybe TRBD2 (6 bases). CDR3 length: 14 amino acids. V gave up 0 bases and J gave up 8 bases, with 11 bases separating them. CDR1 and CDR2 (germline): SNHLY, FYNNEI. The CDR3 nucleotides are TGTGCCAGCAGTGAAGCAGCTAGCGCCCATGAGCAGTTCTTC. Translation: CASSEAASAHEQFF.

The V call is TRBV7-8, the J call TRBJ1-5, with 9 bases fitting TRBD1. V shed 6 bases and J 4 bases; nucleotides not matched to a gene: 4. The germline CDR1 and CDR2 sequences are SGHVS and FQNEAQ. The CDR3 spans 14 residues. CDR3 residues: CASSRDRANQPQHF. CDR3 nucleotides: TGTGCCAGCAGTCGGGACAGGGCAAATCAGCCCCAGCATTTT.

This chain connects TRBV10-3 to TRBJ1-2, with 10 nucleotides matching TRBD1. The CDR3 consists of 16 residues. Germline assignment: CDR1 ENHRY and CDR2 SYGVKD. With 6 bases clipped from V and 1 base from J, the junction kept 8 bases outside the gene matches. CDR3 in DNA: TGTGCCATCAGGCCGGGACAGGGGCCCCTTAACTATGGCTACACCTTC. It translates to CAIRPGQGPLNYGYTF.

The chain combines TRBV27 with TRBJ2-2; 8 nucleotides align to TRBD1. V lost 5 bases and J lost 1; bases outside the gene matches: 9. This CDR3 contains 17 residues. Germline V gene lookup returns CDR1 MNHEY and CDR2 SMNVEV (reference sequence). The CDR3 nucleotides read TGTGCCAGCAGTCAGGACAGGGCCGCGTTGAACACCGGGGAGCTGTTTTTT. Its translation is CASSQDRAALNTGELFF.

The chain links TRBV6-5 to TRBJ1-5; D gene unclear. Germline CDR1 reads MNHEY; CDR2 reads SVGAGI. This CDR3 contains 15 residues. The V gene lost 6 bases and the J gene lost 3 bases, with 15 bases spanning the gap. This CDR3 is CASSLGWAINQPQHF. The CDR3 DNA follows: TGTGCCAGCAGCCTTGGATGGGCCATCAATCAGCCCCAGCATTTT.

This chain connects TRBV5-1 to TRBJ1-6; 8 bases are shared with TRBD1. The germline gives CDR1 SGHRS, CDR2 YFSETQ. The trim removed 4 bases at V and 10 bases at J, leaving 7 bases unmatched. This CDR3 has 14 residues. The CDR3 DNA reads as TGCGCCAGCAGCGCTGGACAGGGTCAGTCACCCCTCCACTTT. This translates into CASSAGQGQSPLHF.

This chain connects TRBV28 to TRBJ1-6; no firm D call. Per germline, CDR1 MDHEN and CDR2 SYDVKM. Trimming removed 3 bases from V and 10 bases from J, with 10 bases in between. This CDR3 has 13 residues. CDR3 sequence: CASSFVGASPLHF. CDR3 in DNA: TGTGCCAGCAGTTTTGTGGGAGCCTCACCCCTCCACTTT.

The genes are TRBV7-9 and TRBJ2-2; TRBD1 matches 9 bases. With V trimmed by 2 bases and J by 2 bases, 3 bases remained unmatched. Germline V lookup: CDR1 SEHNR, CDR2 FQNEAQ (reference sequence). The CDR3 has 16 amino acids. The CDR3 reads CASSLPGQGNTGELFF. The CDR3 nucleotides read TGTGCCAGCAGCTTACCGGGACAGGGAAACACCGGGGAGCTGTTTTTT.

The CDR3 reads CASSYSGGTGEETQYF. CDR3 bases: TGTGCCAGCAGTTACTCGGGGGGGACAGGGGAAGAGACCCAGTACTTC. This chain links TRBV6-5 with TRBJ2-5, with TRBD1 matching over 10 bases. CDR3 size: 16 residues. V lost 0 bases to trimming and J lost 3 bases; unmatched junction nucleotides: 4. Germline-derived CDR1 and CDR2 are MNHEY and SVGAGI.

This clone was detected only once. The chain carries TRBV3-1 (or the pseudogene TRBV3-2) and TRBJ2-5, with 9 bases lining up with TRBD2. Germline V gene data show CDR1 as LGHDT and CDR2 as YNNKEL (reference sequence). CDR3 length equals 15 residues. Trimming removed 0 bases from V and 7 bases from J; junction bases left unmatched: 6. CDR3 nucleotide sequence: TGTGCCAGCAGCCAAGACGCTAGCGGGGAGGGGACCCAGTACTTC. It is translated as CASSQDASGEGTQYF.

The chain is built from TRBV7-6 and TRBJ2-7, with D hard to call. The CDR3 contains 16 residues. Per the germline V gene, CDR1 is SGHVS and CDR2 is FNYEAQ. V lost 1 base to trimming and J lost 5 bases, with 18 bases between them. In nucleotides, the CDR3 is TGTGCCAGCAGCTTAGAGCAGACGGGTACTTCCCACGAGCAGTACTTC. Residues: CASSLEQTGTSHEQYF.

The chain couples TRBV21-1 to TRBJ2-1; TRBD1, the table's D call, lacks a check against the DNA. TRBV21-1 is a listed pseudogene. The CDR3 sequence is 16 residues long. The CDR3 coding sequence is TGTGCCAGCAGCCCCCGACAGGGCTTGTCGAGGAATGAGCAGTTCTTC. Protein sequence: CASSPRQGLSRNEQFF.

V and J are TRBV2 and TRBJ2-7; D is perhaps TRBD1 (5 bases). The V gene's germline CDR1 is SNHLY and CDR2 FYNNEI. The V end lost 10 bases, the J end lost 7 bases, and 17 bases lay between the germline ends. The CDR3 is made up of 12 amino acids. The CDR3, as DNA: TGTGCCACATCCCAGGGTAGAGGTGAGCAGTACTTC. Translating gives CATSQGRGEQYF.

V gene TRBV7-8 combines with J gene TRBJ1-2; 8 bases align to TRBD1. This CDR3 has 13 residues. The J segment lost 8 bases and the V segment lost 6 bases, leaving 8 bases of the junction unmatched. Per the germline V gene, CDR1 is SGHVS and CDR2 is FQNEAQ. The CDR3 protein is CASRTDRVGGYTF. In DNA, the CDR3 is TGTGCCAGCAGGACGGACAGGGTGGGAGGCTACACCTTC.

This chain links TRBV5-1 with TRBJ2-7, with no clear D. V lost 0 bases and J 6 bases, leaving 19 bases between the germline ends. The CDR3 has 16 amino acids. Germline V gene sequence: CDR1 SGHRS, CDR2 YFSETQ. Written as DNA, the CDR3 is TGCGCCAGCAGCTTGGAGCTGAGCAAGCCCGCTACCGAGCAGTACTTC. Its protein product is CASSLELSKPATEQYF.

The chain has TRBV14 and TRBJ1-2; maybe TRBD1 (6 bases). V was clipped by 4 bases and J by 0 bases, with 15 bases between them. Germline lookup yields CDR1 SGHDN and CDR2 FVKESK. The CDR3 extends over 16 amino acids. The CDR3 loop is CASSPTLTGSNYGYTF. As DNA, the CDR3 is TGTGCCAGCAGCCCAACATTGACAGGCTCTAACTATGGCTACACCTTC.

This clone was detected a few times. The chain is built from TRBV21-1 and TRBJ2-1; the tabulated D call, TRBD2, remains unverified against the DNA. TRBV21-1 is a recognized pseudogene. The CDR3 spans 14 residues. The CDR3 DNA reads TGTGCCAGCAGCAAAGGGGGAGGGTACCATGAGCAGTTCTTC. Protein: CASSKGGGYHEQFF.

The chain carries TRBV3-1 (or the pseudogene TRBV3-2) and TRBJ1-1; TRBD1 is a possible D gene (6 bases). This CDR3 is 15 amino acids long. V was clipped by 4 bases and J by 3 bases, with 15 bases between them. From germline, CDR1 is LGHDT and CDR2 YNNKEL (reference sequence). The CDR3 DNA is TGTGCCAGCAGCCGAATCAGGGGAGCGCACACTGAAGCTTTCTTT. Translated: CASSRIRGAHTEAFF.

This clone was observed a few times. J is TRBJ2-1 and V is TRBV5-8; TRBD1 matches at 10 bases. The CDR3 has 14 amino acids. Germline CDR1 reads SGHTS; CDR2 reads YDEGEE. V lost 4 bases to trimming and J lost 5 bases; unmatched junction nucleotides: 3. CDR3: CASSPGQGNNEQFF. DNA for the CDR3: TGTGCCAGCAGCCCGGGACAGGGGAACAATGAGCAGTTCTTC.

This chain links TRBV7-9 with TRBJ1-2, with TRBD1 identical over 8 bases. Germline V gene data show CDR1 as SEHNR and CDR2 as FQNEAQ (reference sequence). Trimming at V came to 6 bases and at J to 1 base, leaving 4 bases not matched to a gene. The length of the CDR3 is 14 residues. For the CDR3, the DNA is TGTGCCAGCAGAAACACAGGGGGTAACTATGGCTACACCTTC. Encoded protein: CASRNTGGNYGYTF.

This rearrangement joins TRBV11-3 to TRBJ2-1; possible D gene TRBD2, 7 bases. The CDR3 is 16 amino acids. CDR1 is SGHNT and CDR2 is YENEEA in the germline V gene. Trimming took 5 bases from V and 7 from J, leaving 21 bases between them. CDR3 residues: CASSARGGGPGNEQFF. CDR3 bases: TGTGCCAGCAGCGCCCGAGGCGGGGGCCCGGGGAATGAGCAGTTCTTC.